This T cell receptor beta chain was sequenced in a study of T cell responses to AZD1222 COVID-19 vaccine. Broader study findings: Spike-specific TCR breadth and depth were elevated following two AZD1222 doses.

In regard to this clone: Its antigen is unknown.

CDR3 length: 15 residues. Trimming cost V 5 bases and J 1 base, with 14 bases left between them. Germline V gene sequence: CDR1 SGHTA, CDR2 FQGNSA. Assay: immunoSEQ multiplex PCR; the TCRdb copy retains only in-frame clones and omits some. The sample carries 150,000 to 200,000 clones, 94% recorded once. The chain is built from TRBV7-2 and TRBJ1-1; D remains ambiguous. The sequence was collected from an adult who received the AZD1222 COVID-19 vaccine. The starting material was peripheral blood, obtained 28 days after the second AZD1222 dose. The CDR3 spells CASSRRGGRNTEAFF. CDR3 coding DNA: TGTGCCAGCAGCCGCCGCGGAGGGCGGAACACTGAAGCTTTCTTT.